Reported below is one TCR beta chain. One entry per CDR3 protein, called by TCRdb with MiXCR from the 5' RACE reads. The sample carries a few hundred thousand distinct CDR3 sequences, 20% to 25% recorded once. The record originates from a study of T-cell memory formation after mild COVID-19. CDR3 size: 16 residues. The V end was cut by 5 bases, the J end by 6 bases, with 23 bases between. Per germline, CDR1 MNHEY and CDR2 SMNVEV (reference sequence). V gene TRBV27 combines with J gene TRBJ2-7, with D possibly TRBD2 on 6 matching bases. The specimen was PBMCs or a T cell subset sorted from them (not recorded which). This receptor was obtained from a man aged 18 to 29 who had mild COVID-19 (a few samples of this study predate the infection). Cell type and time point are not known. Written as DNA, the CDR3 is TGTGCCAGCAGTACTAGCCGGGACGGATCTCCGGGCGAGCAGTACGTC. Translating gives CASSTSRDGSPGEQYV.